Following are 24 T cell receptor beta chains from one sample sequenced in a study of identical twins. From the 5' RACE reads, TCRdb called clonotypes with MiXCR, one entry per CDR3 protein. Among fewer than 550,000 distinct CDR3 sequences, over 12% were seen once, and the ten largest hold roughly 0.44%. These same data were also listed under a study on yellow fever vaccine responses in identical twins.

Specimen: CD4+ T cells sorted from blood. Receptor source: a woman under 30 in good health.

This rearrangement joins TRBV6-1 to TRBJ1-1; no firm D call. With 2 bases removed from V and 1 base from J, the gap between germline ends came to 11 bases. CDR3 size: 15 residues. Germline loops: CDR1 MNHNS, CDR2 SASEGT. CDR3 region: CASSENSGSNTEAFF. CDR3 coding DNA: TGTGCCAGCAGTGAAAATAGCGGGTCGAACACTGAAGCTTTCTTT.

This clonotype came up many times. The chain is built from TRBV10-3 and TRBJ2-7, with 9 nucleotides matching TRBD1. The J segment lost 2 bases and the V segment lost 6 bases, leaving 2 bases of the junction unmatched. The CDR3 length is 13 residues. The germline V gene has CDR1 ENHRY and CDR2 SYGVKD. The CDR3 loop is CAIRGDRAYEQYV. As DNA, the CDR3 is TGTGCCATCAGGGGGGACAGGGCCTACGAGCAGTACGTC.

This clonotype was seen a few times. V is TRBV2 and J is TRBJ2-3, with a tentative D call TRBD2 (5 bases). CDR3 length: 14 amino acids. Trimming took 5 bases from V and 1 from J, leaving 10 bases between them. The germline gives CDR1 SNHLY, CDR2 FYNNEI. CDR3 nucleotides: TGTGCCAGCAGTCAGGACTTGCGCACAGATACGCAGTATTTT. Its translation: CASSQDLRTDTQYF.

CDR3 DNA sequence: TGCGCCAGCAGCCCGGGACGGGGGCTAGATACGCAGTATTTT. It codes for CASSPGRGLDTQYF. The V call is TRBV5-1, the J call TRBJ2-3; D may be TRBD1 or TRBD2 (6 bases each). CDR1 and CDR2 from the germline V gene are SGHRS and YFSETQ. This CDR3 is built from 14 residues. The V end was cut by 4 bases, the J end by 5 bases, with 14 bases between.

This clonotype has more than one count but fewer than ten. The J gene is TRBJ2-2, the V gene TRBV9, with D unclear. V lost 0 bases and J lost 0, with 12 bases in between. The CDR3 extends over 17 amino acids. Per the germline V gene, CDR1 is SGDLS and CDR2 is YYNGEE. CDR3 sequence: CASSVVGPPANTGELFF. In DNA, the CDR3 is TGTGCCAGCAGCGTAGTCGGCCCTCCCGCGAACACCGGGGAGCTGTTTTTT.

This clonotype showed up just a few times. The chain recombines TRBV2 with TRBJ2-1; D unresolved. The CDR3 has 12 amino acids. Trimming took 2 bases from V and 11 from J, leaving 10 bases between them. The germline CDR1 and CDR2 sequences are SNHLY and FYNNEI. As DNA, the CDR3 is TGTGCCAGCAGTGAAATGGCGAAAAAGCAGTTCTTC. It encodes CASSEMAKKQFF.

In its sample, this clonotype was seen many times. This sequence joins TRBV4-1 and TRBJ1-4; TRBD1 might be the D (6 bases). CDR3 size: 18 residues. Between the trimmed V and J ends, which lost 0 bases and 6 bases, there was a span of 20 bases. Germline assignment: CDR1 MGHRA and CDR2 YSYEKL. The CDR3 reads CASSQDEPLTGWDEKLFF. The CDR3 nucleotides read TGCGCCAGCAGCCAAGACGAGCCCTTAACAGGGTGGGATGAAAAACTGTTTTTT.

This rearrangement joins TRBV5-1 to TRBJ1-1; D unresolved. The CDR3 is made up of 13 amino acids. Germline CDR1 and CDR2: SGHRS and YFSETQ. Between the trimmed V and J ends, which lost 4 bases and 1 base, there was a span of 8 bases. CDR3 coding DNA: TGCGCCAGCAGCCCGAATTCGAACACTGAAGCTTTCTTT. This codes for CASSPNSNTEAFF.

The chain couples TRBV7-8 to TRBJ1-2; 8 bases match TRBD1. This CDR3 has 18 residues. The V and J ends lost 5 bases and 1 base, in that order; junction bases with no gene match: 15. The germline V gene encodes CDR1 SGHVS and CDR2 FQNEAQ. The DNA of the CDR3 is TGTGCCAGCAGCCCAGGGGGCGCATTTACCGGTTTTAACTATGGCTACACCTTC. Its translation is CASSPGGAFTGFNYGYTF.

This clonotype was seen a few times. V and J are TRBV5-1 and TRBJ2-5; weak D call: TRBD1 (6 bases). Trimming took off 4 bases at V and 1 base at J, with 11 bases between the two ends. Germline V lookup: CDR1 SGHRS, CDR2 YFSETQ. This CDR3 region has 14 residues. The CDR3 spells CASSVTGPQETQYF. The CDR3 DNA sequence: TGCGCCAGCAGCGTCACAGGGCCCCAAGAGACCCAGTACTTC.

V and J are TRBV20-1 and TRBJ2-5; perhaps TRBD2 as D (5 bases). V shed 4 bases and J shed 2 bases, with 14 bases lying between them. The CDR3 has 14 residues. The germline gives CDR1 DFQATT, CDR2 SNEGSKA (reference sequence). Written as DNA, the CDR3 is TGCAGTGCTACTACGGTTGGGAGACAAGAGACCCAGTACTTC. It codes for CSATTVGRQETQYF.

The count of this clonotype is one. The chain couples TRBV10-2 to TRBJ2-5, with a possible D match to TRBD2 (6 bases). Germline CDR1 is WSHSY and CDR2 is SAAADI. The CDR3 has 14 residues. V was cut by 6 bases and J by 4 bases, with 15 bases left in between. In DNA, the CDR3 is TGCGCCAGCAGGAAACCTCAGGGAGGAGAGACCCAGTACTTC. Its protein product is CASRKPQGGETQYF.

This clonotype has a handful of counts. The chain links TRBV20-1 to TRBJ2-7; no clear D gene. The V end was cut by 1 base, the J end by 6 bases, with 7 bases between. The germline V gene has CDR1 DFQATT and CDR2 SNEGSKA (reference sequence). The length of the CDR3 is 11 residues. CDR3 sequence: CSARAGIEQYF. Written as DNA, the CDR3 is TGCAGTGCTAGAGCTGGGATCGAGCAGTACTTC.

The V gene is TRBV28, the J gene TRBJ2-5; 8 bases match TRBD1. Trimming took 3 bases from V and 0 from J; bases not matched to a gene: 6. Germline CDR1 MDHEN, CDR2 SYDVKM. This CDR3 is 16 amino acids long. The CDR3 DNA reads as TGTGCCAGCAGTTTGGTTGACAGGGGCTACCAAGAGACCCAGTACTTC. This sequence encodes CASSLVDRGYQETQYF. The variable domain in full, completed from reference TRBV28 and TRBJ2-5, reads DVKVTQSSRYLVKRTGEKVFLECVQDMDHENMFWYRQDPGLGLRLIYFSYDVKMKEKGDIPEGYSVSREKKERFSLILESASTNQTSMYLCASSLVDRGYQETQYFGPGTRLLVL.

The CDR3 here is CSALWTSTNEKLFF. CDR3 bases: TGCAGCGCCCTATGGACGTCAACTAATGAAAAACTGTTTTTT. This chain joins TRBV29-1 and TRBJ1-4; unclear D gene. V dropped 7 bases and J dropped 0 bases, with 12 bases sitting between them. The germline V gene has CDR1 SQVTM and CDR2 ANQGSEA. The CDR3 sequence is 14 residues long.

Only a few counts were recorded for this clonotype. The chain carries TRBV29-1 and TRBJ2-5; D ambiguous. The V gene's germline CDR1 is SQVTM and CDR2 ANQGSEA. The CDR3 spans 13 residues. The V and J ends lost 4 bases and 5 bases respectively, with 14 bases between them. The chain's CDR3 is CSVAEPPRETQYF. The DNA of the CDR3 is TGCAGCGTTGCCGAGCCCCCCAGGGAGACCCAGTACTTC.

This rearrangement joins TRBV5-1 to TRBJ2-1; D assignment may be TRBD1 or TRBD2 (5 bases each). V was trimmed by 4 bases and J by 1 base, leaving 18 bases between them. The germline CDR1 and CDR2 sequences are SGHRS and YFSETQ. The CDR3 is 17 residues long. The CDR3 nucleotides read TGCGCCAGCAGCGTCCCCAAGGGGACCCTATCCTACAATGAGCAGTTCTTC. Its protein is CASSVPKGTLSYNEQFF.

This clonotype has just a few counts. V gene TRBV20-1 combines with J gene TRBJ1-1; D is uncertain. The germline V gene has CDR1 DFQATT and CDR2 SNEGSKA (reference sequence). Trimming shortened V by 3 bases and J by 7 bases, and 15 bases separated the two germline ends. The CDR3 sequence is 13 residues long. The chain's CDR3 is CSARDFTSFEAFF. In nucleotides, the CDR3 is TGCAGTGCTAGGGACTTTACAAGTTTTGAAGCTTTCTTT.

This clonotype appeared a few times. This chain connects TRBV12-3 or TRBV12-4 to TRBJ2-7, with D unresolved. Trimming stripped 6 bases from V and 3 bases from J, with 24 bases between. The CDR3 totals 17 residues. The CDR3 nucleotides read TGTGCCAGCAGCAACAATTCCCCAGGCAACTGGAACTACGAGCAGTACTTC. It yields the protein CASSNNSPGNWNYEQYF.

This clonotype was picked up a small number of times. This chain uses TRBV20-1 with TRBJ2-2; perhaps TRBD1 as D (6 bases). Trimming removed 5 bases at V and 6 bases at J, with 10 bases between. There are 12 residues in the CDR3. The germline gives CDR1 DFQATT, CDR2 SNEGSKA (reference sequence). The CDR3 here is CSAGRTAGELFF. The DNA for the CDR3 is TGCAGTGCTGGCCGGACAGCCGGGGAGCTGTTTTTT.

The chain joins TRBV20-1 to TRBJ2-3; 7 bases line up with TRBD2. The CDR3 contains 15 residues. CDR1 DFQATT and CDR2 SNEGSKA come from the germline V gene (reference sequence). J lost 0 bases, V lost 5 bases, and 8 bases had no gene match. The CDR3 DNA sequence: TGCAGTGCTCTTAGACTAGCAATGAGCACAGATACGCAGTATTTT. It yields the protein CSALRLAMSTDTQYF.

The genes are TRBV7-2 and TRBJ1-3, with unresolved D. CDR1 is SGHTA, CDR2 FQGNSA, per germline. The CDR3 length is 12 residues. V was pared by 5 bases and J by 8 bases, with 10 bases between. The CDR3: CASSHPKDTIYF. The CDR3 DNA reads as TGTGCCAGCAGCCATCCCAAGGACACCATATATTTT.

J is TRBJ2-1 and V is TRBV5-1, with D hard to call. V lost 3 bases and J 8 bases, leaving 12 bases between the germline ends. This CDR3 is built from 13 residues. Germline-derived CDR1 and CDR2 are SGHRS and YFSETQ. The CDR3 DNA sequence: TGCGCCAGCAGCTCCCCTCCTGTCCATGAGCAGTTCTTC. Amino acid sequence: CASSSPPVHEQFF.

The J gene is TRBJ2-3, the V gene TRBV5-1, with 12 bases fitting TRBD1. The CDR3 contains 15 residues. CDR1 and CDR2 from the germline V gene are SGHRS and YFSETQ. V lost 4 bases and J lost 7; bases outside the gene matches: 7. The CDR3 is CASSRDRGRLYTQYF. The CDR3, as DNA: TGCGCCAGCAGCCGGGACAGGGGGCGCCTGTATACGCAGTATTTT.